This record looks at one T cell receptor beta chain sequence and its context. Its antigen is not known. Tregs were sorted as CD4+CD25+CD127-/low cells. Each CDR3 protein is one row after TCRdb ran MiXCR on the multiplex PCR reads. The table includes roughly 400 distinct CDR3 sequences, roughly 30% detected once. Study-wide findings and caveats: Tumor Tregs overlapped most with tumor, then blood, naive CD4+ cells. Tumor memory CD4+ T cell TCR gene usage clustered with blood and lymph node memory CD4+ cells and lymph node naive CD4+ cells.

The sequencing input was tumor-infiltrating Tregs sorted from the breast tumor. This clonotype was obtained from a female donor with breast cancer.

The CDR3 bases are TGTGCCAGCAGTTTACGGGAGTACGGCTATGGCTACACCTTC. Its translation is CASSLREYGYGYTF. The J gene is TRBJ1-2, the V gene TRBV12-3 or TRBV12-4; D gene uncertain. The CDR3 length is 14 residues. Trimming took 2 bases from V and 4 from J, leaving 11 bases between them.